This T cell receptor beta chain was captured in a study of blood T cell repertoires in COVID-19. Here immunoSEQ multiplex PCR was the method, and the copy in TCRdb shows in-frame clones only, minus some. In the table there are approximately 300,000 clones, 70% to 90% of which are singletons. Germline assignment: CDR1 SGDLS and CDR2 YYNGEE. The V end was cut by 0 bases, the J end by 3 bases, with 9 bases between. The CDR3 has 15 residues. Participants were aged about 18 to 95 years, lived in under 25 US areas, and enrolled virtually. Participants were placed into cohorts based on the clinical history they reported. Either two negative PCRs, clearance, or symptom resolution qualified Cohort 3 donors as recovered.

The sequence came from a woman in her twenties or thirties who had recovered from COVID-19. The specimen was PBMCs or T cells enriched from blood (not recorded which). The chain combines TRBV9 with TRBJ1-4, with D hard to call. CDR3 sequence: CASSVVAGANEKLFF. CDR3 sequence (DNA): TGTGCCAGCAGCGTAGTGGCGGGCGCTAATGAAAAACTGTTTTTT.